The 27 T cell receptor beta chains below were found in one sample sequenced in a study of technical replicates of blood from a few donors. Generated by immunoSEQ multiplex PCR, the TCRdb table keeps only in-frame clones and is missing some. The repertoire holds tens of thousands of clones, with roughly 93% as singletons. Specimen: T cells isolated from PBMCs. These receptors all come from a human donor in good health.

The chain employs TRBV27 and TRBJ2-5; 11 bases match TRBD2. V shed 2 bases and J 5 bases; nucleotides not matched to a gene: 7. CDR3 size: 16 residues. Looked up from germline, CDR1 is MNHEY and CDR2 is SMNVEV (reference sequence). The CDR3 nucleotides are TGTGCCAGCAGTTTAGTTAGCGGGGGGGCCTGGGAGACCCAGTACTTC. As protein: CASSLVSGGAWETQYF.

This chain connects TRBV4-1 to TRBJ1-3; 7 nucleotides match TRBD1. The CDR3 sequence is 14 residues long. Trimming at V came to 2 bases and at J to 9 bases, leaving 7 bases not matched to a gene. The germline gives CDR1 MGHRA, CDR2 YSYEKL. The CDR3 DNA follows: TGCGCCAGCAGCCAACCGGGACAGTCGGGCACCATATATTTT. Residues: CASSQPGQSGTIYF.

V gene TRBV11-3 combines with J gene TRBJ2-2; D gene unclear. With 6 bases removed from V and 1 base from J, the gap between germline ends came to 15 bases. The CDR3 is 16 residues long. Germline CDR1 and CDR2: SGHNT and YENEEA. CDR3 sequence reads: CASRKRQDMNTGELFF. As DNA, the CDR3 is TGTGCCAGCAGGAAAAGGCAGGATATGAACACCGGGGAGCTGTTTTTT.

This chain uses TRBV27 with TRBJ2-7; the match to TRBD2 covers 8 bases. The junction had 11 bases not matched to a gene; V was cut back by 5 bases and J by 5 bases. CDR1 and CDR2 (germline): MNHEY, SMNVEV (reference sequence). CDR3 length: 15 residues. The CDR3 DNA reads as TGTGCCAGCAGTACCGTCACGGGGGGGAGGCACGAGCAGTACTTC. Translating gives CASSTVTGGRHEQYF.

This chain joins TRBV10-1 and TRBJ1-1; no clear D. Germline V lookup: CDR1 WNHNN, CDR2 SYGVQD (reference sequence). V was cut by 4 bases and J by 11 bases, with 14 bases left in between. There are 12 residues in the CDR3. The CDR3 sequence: CASSANRERAFF. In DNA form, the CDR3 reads TGCGCCAGCAGTGCGAATCGCGAGCGGGCTTTCTTT.

The chain's CDR3 is CASSSGTGGYNEQFF. CDR3 DNA sequence: TGTGCCAGCAGTTCCGGGACAGGTGGCTACAATGAGCAGTTCTTC. The chain joins TRBV27 to TRBJ2-1; 8 bases map to TRBD1. After removal of 4 bases from V and 3 bases from J, the junction contained 5 bases not matched to a gene. The CDR3 spans 15 residues. Germline-derived CDR1 and CDR2 are MNHEY and SMNVEV (reference sequence).

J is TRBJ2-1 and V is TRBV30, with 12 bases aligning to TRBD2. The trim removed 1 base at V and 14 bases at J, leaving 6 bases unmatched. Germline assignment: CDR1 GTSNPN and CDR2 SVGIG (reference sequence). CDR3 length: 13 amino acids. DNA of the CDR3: TGTGCCTGGAGTGCTAGCGGGGGGGCCAGAAAGTTCTTC. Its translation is CAWSASGGARKFF.

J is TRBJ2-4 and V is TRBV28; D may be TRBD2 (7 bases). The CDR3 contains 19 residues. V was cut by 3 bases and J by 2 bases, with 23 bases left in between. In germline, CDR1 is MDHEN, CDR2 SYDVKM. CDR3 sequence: CASSFNLRGEGGTKNIQYF. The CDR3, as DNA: TGTGCCAGCAGTTTTAACCTGAGGGGGGAGGGAGGGACCAAAAACATTCAGTACTTC.

The chain's CDR3 is CASSSGRSYTDTQYF. The DNA for the CDR3 is TGTGCCAGTAGTAGCGGGAGGTCATACACAGATACGCAGTATTTT. J is TRBJ2-3 and V is TRBV19, with 8 bases matching TRBD2. In germline, CDR1 is LNHDA, CDR2 SQIVND (reference sequence). The CDR3 is made up of 15 amino acids. V dropped 4 bases and J dropped 2; count of bases not matched to a gene: 5.

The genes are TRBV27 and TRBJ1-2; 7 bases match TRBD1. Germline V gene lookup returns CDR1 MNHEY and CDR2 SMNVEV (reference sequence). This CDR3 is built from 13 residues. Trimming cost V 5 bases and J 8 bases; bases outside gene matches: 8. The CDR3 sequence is CASSLYRGGGYTF. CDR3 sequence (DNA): TGTGCCAGCAGTCTCTACAGGGGTGGCGGCTACACCTTC.

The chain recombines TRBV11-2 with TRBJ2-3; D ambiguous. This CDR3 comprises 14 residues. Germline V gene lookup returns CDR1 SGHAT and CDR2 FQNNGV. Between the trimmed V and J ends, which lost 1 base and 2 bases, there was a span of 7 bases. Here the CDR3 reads CASSLGDFTDTQYF. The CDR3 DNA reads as TGTGCCAGCAGCTTAGGTGACTTCACAGATACGCAGTATTTT. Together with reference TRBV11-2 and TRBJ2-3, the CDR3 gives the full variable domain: EAGVAQSPRYKIIEKRQSVAFWCNPISGHATLYWYQQILGQGPKLLIQFQNNGVVDDSQLPKDRFSAERLKGVDSTLKIQPAKLEDSAVYLCASSLGDFTDTQYFGPGTRLTVL.

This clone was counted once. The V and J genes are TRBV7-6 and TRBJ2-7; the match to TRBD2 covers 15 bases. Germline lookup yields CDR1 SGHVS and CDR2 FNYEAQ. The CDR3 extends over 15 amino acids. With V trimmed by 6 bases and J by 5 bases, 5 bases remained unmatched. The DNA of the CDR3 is TGTGCCAGCAGTGCCGGGACTAGCGGGAGGCACGAGCAGTACTTC. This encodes CASSAGTSGRHEQYF.

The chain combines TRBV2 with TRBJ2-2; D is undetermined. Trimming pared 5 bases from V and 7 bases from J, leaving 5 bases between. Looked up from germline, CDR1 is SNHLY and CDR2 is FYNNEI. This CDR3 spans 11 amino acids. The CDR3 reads CASSPYGELFF. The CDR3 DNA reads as TGTGCCAGCAGTCCCTACGGGGAGCTGTTTTTT.

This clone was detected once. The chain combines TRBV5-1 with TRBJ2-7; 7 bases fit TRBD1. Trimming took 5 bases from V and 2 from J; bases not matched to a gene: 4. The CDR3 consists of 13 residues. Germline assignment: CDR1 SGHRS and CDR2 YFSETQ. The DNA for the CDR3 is TGCGCCAGCAGTGGGGACAGAACCTACGAGCAGTACTTC. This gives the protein CASSGDRTYEQYF.

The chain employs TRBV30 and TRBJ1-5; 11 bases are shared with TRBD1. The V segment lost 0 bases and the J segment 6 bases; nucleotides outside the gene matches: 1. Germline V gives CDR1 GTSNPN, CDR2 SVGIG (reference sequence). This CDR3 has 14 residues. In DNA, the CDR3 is TGTGCCTGGAGTGTCGGACAGGGGGCTCAGCCCCAGCATTTT. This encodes CAWSVGQGAQPQHF.

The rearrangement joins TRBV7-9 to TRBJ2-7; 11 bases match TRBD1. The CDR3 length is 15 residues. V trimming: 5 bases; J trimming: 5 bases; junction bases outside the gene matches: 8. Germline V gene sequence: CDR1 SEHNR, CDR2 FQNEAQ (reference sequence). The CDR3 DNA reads TGTGCCAGCAGCGTACCGGGACAGGGGGTCAACGAGCAGTACTTC. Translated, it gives CASSVPGQGVNEQYF.

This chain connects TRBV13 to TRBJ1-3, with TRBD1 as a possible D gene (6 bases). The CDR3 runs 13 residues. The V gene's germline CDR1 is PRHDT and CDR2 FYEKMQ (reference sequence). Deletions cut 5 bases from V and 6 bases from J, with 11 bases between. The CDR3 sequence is CASSQGRANTIYF. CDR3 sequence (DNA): TGTGCCAGCAGCCAGGGGCGCGCAAACACCATATATTTT.

The CDR3 reads CASSRVGLALFF. CDR3 DNA sequence: TGTGCCAGCAGCCGGGTCGGATTAGCGCTGTTCTTC. The chain joins TRBV7-9 to TRBJ2-1; possible D gene TRBD2, 5 bases. Trimming stripped 5 bases from V and 15 bases from J, with 17 bases between. The CDR3 has 12 amino acids. CDR1 SEHNR and CDR2 FQNEAQ come from the germline V gene (reference sequence).

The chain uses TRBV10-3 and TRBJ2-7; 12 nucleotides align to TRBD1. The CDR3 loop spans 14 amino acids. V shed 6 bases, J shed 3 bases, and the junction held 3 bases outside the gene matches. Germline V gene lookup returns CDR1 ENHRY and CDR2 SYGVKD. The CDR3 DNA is TGTGCCATCAGGGGGACAGGGGGCGACTACGAGCAGTACTTC. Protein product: CAIRGTGGDYEQYF.

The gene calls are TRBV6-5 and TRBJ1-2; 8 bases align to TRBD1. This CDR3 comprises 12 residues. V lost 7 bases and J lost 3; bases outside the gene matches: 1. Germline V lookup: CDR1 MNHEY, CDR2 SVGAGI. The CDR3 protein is CASTGGDYGYTF. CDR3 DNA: TGTGCCAGCACAGGGGGCGACTATGGCTACACCTTC.

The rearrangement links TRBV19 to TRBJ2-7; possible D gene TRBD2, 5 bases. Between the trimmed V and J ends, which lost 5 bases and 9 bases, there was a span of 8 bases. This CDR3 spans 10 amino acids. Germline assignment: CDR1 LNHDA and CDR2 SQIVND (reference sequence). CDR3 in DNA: TGTGCCAGTAGTCCGAGCGGGCAGTACTTC. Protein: CASSPSGQYF.

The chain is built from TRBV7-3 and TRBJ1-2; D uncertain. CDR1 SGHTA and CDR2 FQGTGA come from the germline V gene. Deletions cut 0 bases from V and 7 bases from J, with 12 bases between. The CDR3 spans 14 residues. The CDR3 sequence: CASSLTSEGGGYTF. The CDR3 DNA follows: TGTGCCAGCAGCTTAACGTCTGAGGGCGGTGGCTACACCTTC. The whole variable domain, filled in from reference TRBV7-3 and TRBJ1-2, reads GAGVSQTPSNKVTEKGKYVELRCDPISGHTALYWYRQSLGQGPEFLIYFQGTGAADDSGLPNDRFFAVRPEGSVSTLKIQRTERGDSAVYLCASSLTSEGGGYTFGSGTRLTVV.

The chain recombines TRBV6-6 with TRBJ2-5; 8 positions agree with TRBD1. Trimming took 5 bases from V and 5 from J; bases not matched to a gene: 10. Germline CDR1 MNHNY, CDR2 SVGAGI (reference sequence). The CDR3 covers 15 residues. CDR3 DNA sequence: TGTGCCAGCAGTCGTCTAATCAGGGGGCGGGAGACCCAGTACTTC. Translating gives CASSRLIRGRETQYF.

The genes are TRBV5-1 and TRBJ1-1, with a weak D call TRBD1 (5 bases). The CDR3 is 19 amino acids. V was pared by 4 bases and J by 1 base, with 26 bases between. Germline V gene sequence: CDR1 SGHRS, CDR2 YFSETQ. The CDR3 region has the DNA TGCGCCAGCAGCCCGAACGCGGGGGTCTCAATCTCCCGGAACACTGAAGCTTTCTTT. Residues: CASSPNAGVSISRNTEAFF.

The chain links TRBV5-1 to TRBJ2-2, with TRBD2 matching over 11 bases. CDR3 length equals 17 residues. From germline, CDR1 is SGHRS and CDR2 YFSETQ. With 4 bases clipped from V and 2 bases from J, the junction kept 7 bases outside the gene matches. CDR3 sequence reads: CASSPATSGENTGELFF. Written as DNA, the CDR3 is TGCGCCAGCAGCCCAGCGACTAGCGGGGAAAACACCGGGGAGCTGTTTTTT.

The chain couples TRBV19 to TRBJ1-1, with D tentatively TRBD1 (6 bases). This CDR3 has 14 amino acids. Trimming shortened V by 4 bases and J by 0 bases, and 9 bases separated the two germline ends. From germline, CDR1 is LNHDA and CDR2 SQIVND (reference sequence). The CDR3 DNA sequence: TGTGCCAGTAGTACCGGACAGATGAACACTGAAGCTTTCTTT. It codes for CASSTGQMNTEAFF.

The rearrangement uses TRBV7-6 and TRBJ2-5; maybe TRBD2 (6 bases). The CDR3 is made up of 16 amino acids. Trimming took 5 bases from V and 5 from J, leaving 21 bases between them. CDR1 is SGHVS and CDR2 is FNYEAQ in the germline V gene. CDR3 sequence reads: CASSLLGGREWETQYF. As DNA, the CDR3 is TGTGCCAGCAGCCTCCTGGGAGGCCGAGAATGGGAGACCCAGTACTTC.